A single T cell receptor (beta chain) is shown here with its context. This table comes from immunoSEQ multiplex PCR, and its TCRdb copy is limited to in-frame clones, with some not included. Seen here are roughly 150,000 clones, around nine tenths observed once, and the top ten hold about 2.6%. V lost 3 bases to trimming and J lost 0 bases, with 11 bases between them. Germline V gene lookup returns CDR1 ENHRY and CDR2 SYGVKD. The CDR3 has 15 residues. This record belongs to a study of blood T cell repertoires in COVID-19. Study as a whole: Sample material is recorded as cDNA or gDNA derived from T cells, B-cell-depleted T cells, or PBMCs.

The sequence derives from a woman older than 75 with COVID-19, enrolled during active disease. The J gene is TRBJ1-1, the V gene TRBV10-3; D possibly corresponds to TRBD1 (5 bases). Specimen: peripheral blood. The CDR3: CAISDSGSLNTEAFF. The CDR3 DNA follows: TGTGCCATCAGTGACTCAGGGTCTCTGAACACTGAAGCTTTCTTT.